Listed below are T cell receptor beta chains from one sample, sequenced in a study of tumor-infiltrating lymphocytes in localized non-small cell lung cancer. Assay: immunoSEQ multiplex PCR; the TCRdb copy retains only in-frame clones and omits some. The repertoire includes about 6,600 clones, 74% of them detected once, and roughly 30% sits in the top ten. Sequenced material: lung tumor tissue. The receptors were sampled from a human donor with non-small cell lung cancer. Both conserved end residues are part of each CDR3. D genes are given only for firm matches. Clone size is not always given. Where it is, it says once, few, many or a class for expanded clones.

CDR3aa	CDR3nt	v_gene	d_gene	len	abundance	j_gene
CASSQDRHSYNEQFF	TGTGCCAGCAGCCAAGATCGGCACAGTTACAATGAGCAGTTCTTC	TRBV4-2	-	15	-	TRBJ2-1
CASSSGTGFYGYTF	TGTGCCAGCAGCTCCGGGACAGGGTTCTATGGCTACACCTTC	TRBV7-9	TRBD1	14	-	TRBJ1-2
CASSLVASTEQYF	TGTGCCAGCAGCTTGGTGGCAAGCACTGAGCAGTACTTC	TRBV5-6	-	13	-	TRBJ2-7
CASSSQGSLGAEAFF	TGTGCCAGCAGTTCACAGGGGTCTTTAGGCGCTGAAGCTTTCTTT	TRBV28	TRBD1	15	-	TRBJ1-1
CASSVEANPGPNEAFF	TGTGCCAGCAGCGTAGAAGCTAATCCAGGGCCCAATGAAGCTTTCTTT	TRBV9	-	16	-	TRBJ1-1
CASSLISSIETQYF	TGTGCCAGCAGCTTAATTTCCTCAATTGAGACCCAGTACTTC	TRBV7-8	-	14	once	TRBJ2-5
CASFGLSTDTQYF	TGTGCCAGCTTCGGACTATCCACAGATACGCAGTATTTT	TRBV18	-	13	-	TRBJ2-3
CASRTGLYTEAFF	TGTGCCAGTAGAACAGGGCTATACACTGAAGCTTTCTTT	TRBV19	-	13	-	TRBJ1-1
CASSQGGGRNYGYTF	TGCGCCAGCAGCCAAGGAGGGGGCAGAAACTATGGCTACACCTTC	TRBV4-1	TRBD1	15	few	TRBJ1-2
CATPGHRSGELFF	TGTGCCACCCCGGGACATAGGTCCGGGGAGCTGTTTTTT	TRBV7-8	-	13	-	TRBJ2-2
CASSLLGDEQYF	TGTGCCAGCAGTTTATTGGGGGACGAGCAGTACTTC	TRBV5-6	-	12	-	TRBJ2-7
CASSFREVTGELFF	TGTGCCAGCAGCTTTCGAGAGGTCACCGGGGAGCTGTTTTTT	TRBV5-4	-	14	once	TRBJ2-2
CASSLPDLSPNQPQHF	TGTGCCAGCAGTCTTCCTGACTTATCCCCCAATCAGCCCCAGCATTTT	TRBV28	-	16	medium-sized	TRBJ1-5
CASSLVGGDYGYTF	TGTGCCAGCAGCCTGGTTGGGGGGGACTATGGCTACACCTTC	TRBV2	-	14	-	TRBJ1-2
CASNSNGQSYGYTF	TGTGCCAGCAACTCAAACGGACAGTCATATGGCTACACCTTC	TRBV6-6	-	14	-	TRBJ1-2
CASSLRARGSTDTQYF	TGTGCCAGCAGCTTACGGGCCCGGGGGAGCACAGATACGCAGTATTTT	TRBV7-2	-	16	-	TRBJ2-3
CASRRGGSYNEQFF	TGTGCCAGCCGAAGGGGGGGGTCCTACAATGAGCAGTTCTTC	TRBV6-1	-	14	few	TRBJ2-1
CASSLVRGRGETQYF	TGTGCCAGCAGCTTGGTCAGGGGGCGCGGGGAGACCCAGTACTTC	TRBV5-6	TRBD1	15	-	TRBJ2-5
CASSLVQQGNTEAFF	TGCGCCAGCAGCTTGGTGCAGCAGGGGAACACTGAAGCTTTCTTT	TRBV5-1	-	15	-	TRBJ1-1
CASSLEGEQFF	TGTGCCAGCAGTTTAGAGGGGGAGCAGTTCTTC	TRBV28	-	11	-	TRBJ2-1
CASSSGAGELFF	TGTGCCAGCAGTTCCGGAGCCGGGGAGCTGTTTTTT	TRBV27	-	12	-	TRBJ2-2
CAISRTGGDTEAFF	TGTGCCATCAGTAGAACAGGGGGGGACACTGAAGCTTTCTTT	TRBV10-3	TRBD1	14	few	TRBJ1-1
CASSSTGGYEQYF	TGTGCCAGCAGCTCGACAGGGGGCTACGAGCAGTACTTC	TRBV7-9	TRBD1	13	few	TRBJ2-7
CSVISDRKGYF	TGCAGTGTCATTTCGGACCGAAAGGGGTACTTC	TRBV20-1	-	11	-	TRBJ2-7
CASSGSTDTQYF	TGTGCCAGCTCAGGTAGCACAGATACGCAGTATTTT	TRBV18	-	12	-	TRBJ2-3
CASSLSAGVTEAFF	TGTGCCAGCAGCTTATCCGCAGGGGTTACTGAAGCTTTCTTT	TRBV7-2	-	14	-	TRBJ1-1
CASSTRAGYTF	TGTGCCAGCAGCACCCGAGCTGGCTACACCTTC	TRBV28	-	11	few	TRBJ1-2
CASSQGRSLRQGFNEQFF	TGCGCCAGCAGCCAAGGAAGGAGCTTGAGACAGGGGTTTAATGAGCAGTTCTTC	TRBV4-3	TRBD1	18	-	TRBJ2-1
CASINPGRVRYEQFF	TGTGCCAGCATCAACCCGGGACGGGTAAGATATGAGCAGTTCTTC	TRBV5-8	-	15	-	TRBJ2-1
CASSYSAGKHYGYTF	TGTGCCAGCAGTTACTCGGCAGGGAAACACTATGGCTACACCTTC	TRBV6-6	-	15	-	TRBJ1-2
CASSSSGDLYSEQFF	TGTGCCAGCAGCTCGTCAGGTGACCTTTACAGTGAGCAGTTCTTC	TRBV5-4	-	15	-	TRBJ2-1
CASSHGGNTEAFF	TGTGCCAGCAGCCATGGGGGGAACACTGAAGCTTTCTTT	TRBV13	-	13	-	TRBJ1-1
CASSLIGGLTEAFF	TGCGCCAGCAGCTTGATTGGGGGCCTGACTGAAGCTTTCTTT	TRBV5-1	-	14	-	TRBJ1-1
CASSLLGKDGELFF	TGTGCCAGCAGCCTCCTAGGGAAAGACGGGGAGCTGTTTTTT	TRBV7-3	-	14	-	TRBJ2-2
CASSFWGDTEAFF	TGTGCCAGCAGTTTCTGGGGGGACACTGAAGCTTTCTTT	TRBV28	-	13	-	TRBJ1-1
CASSVTGQPTGELFF	TGCGCCAGCAGCGTGACAGGGCAGCCCACCGGGGAGCTGTTTTTT	TRBV4-1	TRBD1	15	-	TRBJ2-2
CASIPTSGGDNEQFF	TGTGCCAGCATTCCGACTAGCGGGGGGGACAATGAGCAGTTCTTC	TRBV6-5	TRBD2	15	few	TRBJ2-1
CASSLVPSSEQYF	TGTGCCAGCAGCTTAGTCCCCTCCTCCGAGCAGTACTTC	TRBV11-3	-	13	-	TRBJ2-7
CASSLEGLNYGYTF	TGTGCCAGCAGCTTGGAGGGACTGAACTATGGCTACACCTTC	TRBV7-9	-	14	-	TRBJ1-2
CASTLSGDTLWAQHF	TGTGCCAGCACCCTAAGTGGGGACACACTTTGGGCCCAGCATTTT	TRBV28	-	15	medium-sized	TRBJ1-5
CASSAGTGGRETQYF	TGCGCCAGCAGTGCAGGGACAGGGGGCAGGGAGACCCAGTACTTC	TRBV5-1	TRBD1	15	-	TRBJ2-5
CASSSRGGGSEAFF	TGTGCCAGCAGTTCACGGGGCGGCGGATCTGAAGCTTTCTTT	TRBV27	-	14	-	TRBJ1-1
CASTQGRGTYEQYF	TGTGCCAGCACCCAGGGCAGGGGGACCTACGAGCAGTACTTC	TRBV6-5	TRBD1	14	-	TRBJ2-7
CASSPSNTEAFF	TGTGCCAGCAGCCCCTCGAACACTGAAGCTTTCTTT	TRBV11-3	-	12	few	TRBJ1-1
CASSPGGDYGYTF	TGTGCCAGCAGCCCTGGAGGGGACTATGGCTACACCTTC	TRBV11-3	-	13	-	TRBJ1-2
CASSLTGGVSGTGYEQYF	TGTGCCAGCAGCTTGACAGGGGGAGTAAGCGGAACAGGCTACGAGCAGTACTTC	TRBV7-8	TRBD1	18	-	TRBJ2-7